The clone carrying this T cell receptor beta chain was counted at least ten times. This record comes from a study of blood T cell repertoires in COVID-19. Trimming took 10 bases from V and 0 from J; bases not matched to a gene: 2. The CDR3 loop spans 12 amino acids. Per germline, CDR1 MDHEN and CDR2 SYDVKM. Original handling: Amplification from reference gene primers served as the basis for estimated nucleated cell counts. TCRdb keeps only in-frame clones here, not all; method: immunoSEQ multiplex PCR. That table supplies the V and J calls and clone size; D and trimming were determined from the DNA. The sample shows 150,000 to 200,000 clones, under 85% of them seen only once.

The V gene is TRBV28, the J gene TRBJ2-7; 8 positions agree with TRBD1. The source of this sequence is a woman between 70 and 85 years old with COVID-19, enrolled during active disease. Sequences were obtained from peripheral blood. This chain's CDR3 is CATQGASYEQYF. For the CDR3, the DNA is TGTGCCACCCAGGGGGCCTCCTACGAGCAGTACTTC. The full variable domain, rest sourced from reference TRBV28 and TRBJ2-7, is DVKVTQSSRYLVKRTGEKVFLECVQDMDHENMFWYRQDPGLGLRLIYFSYDVKMKEKGDIPEGYSVSREKKERFSLILESASTNQTSMYLCATQGASYEQYFGPGTRLTVT.